This TCR beta chain emerged from a study of T-cell reconstitution after alpha-beta-depleted transplantation in children. This clonotype was recorded many times. Unique molecular identifiers were incorporated when the TCRbeta library was constructed. TCRdb called the PCR reads again in MiXCR, with one record for every CDR3 protein. Here the sample spans 350,000 to 450,000 distinct CDR3 sequences, around 20% being singletons. Germline CDR1 MRHNA, CDR2 SNTAGT. The CDR3 sequence is 15 residues long. The trim removed 0 bases at V and 5 bases at J, leaving 0 bases unmatched. The chain couples TRBV6-4 to TRBJ2-3; 12 positions match TRBD2. This specimen consisted of PBMCs from the stem cell graft donor, obtained from the stem cell graft. This TCR was sampled from a human donor who donated a stem cell graft to a child with acute myeloid leukemia. The DNA of the CDR3 is TGTGCCAGCAGTGACTCGACTAGCGGGGGAGATACGCAGTATTTT. Translating gives CASSDSTSGGDTQYF.